This T cell receptor beta chain derives from a study of beta chain features in type 1 diabetes. The study, taken as a whole, reports: Sequencing used cDNA, and cells with high TCR expression could therefore be over-represented. All four CD4+ subsets from Type 1 diabetes patients carried moderately but significantly shorter TCRB CDR3s.

Germline CDR1 LNHDA, CDR2 SQIVND (reference sequence). This CDR3 has 15 residues. The ends were cut back, 6 bases at V and 2 bases at J, with 17 bases in the middle. This clone showed up just a few times. Antigen specificity is unknown. Over 95% purity was reached by all sorted populations. The investigators reverse transcribed all of the isolated RNA, so they sequenced expressed TCRB transcripts. Assay used: immunoSEQ multiplex PCR; TCRdb lists only in-frame clones, some missing. The sample consists of about 340,000 clones, about a tenth of them appearing once. The rearrangement links TRBV19 to TRBJ2-7; no clear D. The source of this sequence is a young man with type 1 diabetes. Specimen: central memory CD4+ T cells from blood. The CDR3 is CASSSDAGFAYEQYF. As DNA, the CDR3 is TGTGCCAGTAGCTCTGACGCCGGTTTTGCCTACGAGCAGTACTTC. Full variable domain (remainder filled in from reference TRBV19 and TRBJ2-7): DGGITQSPKYLFRKEGQNVTLSCEQNLNHDAMYWYRQDPGQGLRLIYYSQIVNDFQKGDIAEGYSVSREKKESFPLTVTSAQKNPTAFYLCASSSDAGFAYEQYFGPGTRLTVT.